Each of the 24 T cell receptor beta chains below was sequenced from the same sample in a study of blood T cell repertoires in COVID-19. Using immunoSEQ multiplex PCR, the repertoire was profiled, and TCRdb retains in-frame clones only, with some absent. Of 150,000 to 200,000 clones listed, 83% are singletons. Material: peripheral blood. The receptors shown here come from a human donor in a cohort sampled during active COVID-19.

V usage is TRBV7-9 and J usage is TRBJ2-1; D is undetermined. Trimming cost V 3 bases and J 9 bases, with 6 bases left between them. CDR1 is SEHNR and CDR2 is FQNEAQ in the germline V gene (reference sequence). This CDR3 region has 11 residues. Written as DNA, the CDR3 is TGTGCCAGCAGCTTTAACTCTGAGCAGTTCTTC. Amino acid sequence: CASSFNSEQFF.

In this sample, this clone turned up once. CDR3 residues: CASSAQGGGANVLTF. The CDR3 DNA reads TGTGCCAGCAGTGCACAGGGCGGTGGGGCCAACGTCCTGACTTTC. V is TRBV6-2 or TRBV6-3 and J is TRBJ2-6; D may be TRBD1 (6 bases). Per germline, CDR1 MNHEY and CDR2 SVGEGT. The V gene lost 5 bases and the J gene lost 3 bases, with 11 bases spanning the gap. The CDR3 has 15 amino acids.

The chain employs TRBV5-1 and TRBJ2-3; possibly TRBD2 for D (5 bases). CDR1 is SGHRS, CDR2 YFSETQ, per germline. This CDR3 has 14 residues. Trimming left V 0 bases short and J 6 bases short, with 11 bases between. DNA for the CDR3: TGCGCCAGCAGCTTGGCAGTTACGGGGGATACGCAGTATTTT. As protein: CASSLAVTGDTQYF.

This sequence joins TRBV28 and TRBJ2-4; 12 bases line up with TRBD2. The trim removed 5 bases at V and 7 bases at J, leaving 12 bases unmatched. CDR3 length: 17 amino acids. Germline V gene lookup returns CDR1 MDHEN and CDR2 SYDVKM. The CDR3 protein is CASSPRASGGAANIQYF. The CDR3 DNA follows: TGTGCCAGCAGTCCCCGAGCTAGCGGGGGGGCCGCGAACATTCAGTACTTC.

CDR3 sequence reads: CASSLSGPPYEQYF. As DNA, the CDR3 is TGTGCCAGCAGTTTATCTGGGCCGCCCTACGAGCAGTACTTC. The rearrangement joins TRBV28 to TRBJ2-7; D is undetermined. Trimming removed 1 base from V and 2 bases from J, with 9 bases in between. The CDR3 runs 14 residues. CDR1 is MDHEN, CDR2 SYDVKM, per germline. Full variable domain (remainder filled in from reference TRBV28 and TRBJ2-7): DVKVTQSSRYLVKRTGEKVFLECVQDMDHENMFWYRQDPGLGLRLIYFSYDVKMKEKGDIPEGYSVSREKKERFSLILESASTNQTSMYLCASSLSGPPYEQYFGPGTRLTVT.

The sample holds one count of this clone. The CDR3 DNA is TGTGCCAGCAGTTTGGGAGGCGGCAATCAGCCCCAGCATTTT. As protein: CASSLGGGNQPQHF. The V gene is TRBV28, the J gene TRBJ1-5, with D uncertain. In germline, CDR1 is MDHEN, CDR2 SYDVKM. CDR3 length: 14 amino acids. With 3 bases removed from V and 2 bases from J, the gap between germline ends came to 8 bases.

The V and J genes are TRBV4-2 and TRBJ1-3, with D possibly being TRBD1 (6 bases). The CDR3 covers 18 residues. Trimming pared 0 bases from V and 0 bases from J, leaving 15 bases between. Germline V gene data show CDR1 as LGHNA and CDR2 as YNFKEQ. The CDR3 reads CASSQDRAGVISGNTIYF. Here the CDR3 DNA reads TGTGCCAGCAGCCAAGACAGGGCAGGGGTAATCTCTGGAAACACCATATATTTT.

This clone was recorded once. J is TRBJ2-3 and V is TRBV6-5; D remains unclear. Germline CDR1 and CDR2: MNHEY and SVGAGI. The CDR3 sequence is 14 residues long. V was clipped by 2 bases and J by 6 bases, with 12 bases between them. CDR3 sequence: CASSYSPVVDTQYF. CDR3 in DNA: TGTGCCAGCAGTTACAGCCCCGTGGTGGATACGCAGTATTTT.

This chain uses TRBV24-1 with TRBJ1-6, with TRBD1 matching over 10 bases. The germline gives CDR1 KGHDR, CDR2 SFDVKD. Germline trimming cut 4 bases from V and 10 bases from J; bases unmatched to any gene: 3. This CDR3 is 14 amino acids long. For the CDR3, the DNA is TGTGCCACCAGTGAGGGACAGGGGAGCTCACCCCTCCACTTT. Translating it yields CATSEGQGSSPLHF.

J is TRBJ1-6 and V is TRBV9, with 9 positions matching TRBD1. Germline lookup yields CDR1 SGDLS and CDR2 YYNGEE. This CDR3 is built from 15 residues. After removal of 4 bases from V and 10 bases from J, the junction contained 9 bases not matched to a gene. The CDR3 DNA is TGTGCCAGCAGCATGACAGGGGGTAAGGGGTCACCCCTCCACTTT. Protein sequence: CASSMTGGKGSPLHF.

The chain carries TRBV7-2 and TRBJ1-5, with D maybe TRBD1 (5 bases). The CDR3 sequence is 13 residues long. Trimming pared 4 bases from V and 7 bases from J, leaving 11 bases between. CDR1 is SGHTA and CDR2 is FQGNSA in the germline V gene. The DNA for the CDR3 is TGTGCCAGCAGCTCCAGGGTGGGGCAGCCCCAGCATTTT. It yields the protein CASSSRVGQPQHF.

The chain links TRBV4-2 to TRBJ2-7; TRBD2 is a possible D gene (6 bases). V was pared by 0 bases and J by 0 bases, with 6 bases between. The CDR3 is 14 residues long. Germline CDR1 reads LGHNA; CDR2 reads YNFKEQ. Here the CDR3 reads CASSQDGSSYEQYF. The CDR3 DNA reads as TGTGCCAGCAGCCAAGACGGGAGCTCCTACGAGCAGTACTTC.

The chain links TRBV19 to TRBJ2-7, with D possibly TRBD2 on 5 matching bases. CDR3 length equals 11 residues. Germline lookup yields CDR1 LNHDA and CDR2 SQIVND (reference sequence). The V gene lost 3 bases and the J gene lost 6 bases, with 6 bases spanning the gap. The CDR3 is CASSIGIEQYF. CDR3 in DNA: TGTGCCAGTAGTATCGGGATCGAGCAGTACTTC.

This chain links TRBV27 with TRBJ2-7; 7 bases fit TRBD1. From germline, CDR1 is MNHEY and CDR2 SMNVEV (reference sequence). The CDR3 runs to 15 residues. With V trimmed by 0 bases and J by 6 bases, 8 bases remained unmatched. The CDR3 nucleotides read TGTGCCAGCAGTTTATCGGGACAGACGAGGGGCGAGCAGTACTTC. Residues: CASSLSGQTRGEQYF.

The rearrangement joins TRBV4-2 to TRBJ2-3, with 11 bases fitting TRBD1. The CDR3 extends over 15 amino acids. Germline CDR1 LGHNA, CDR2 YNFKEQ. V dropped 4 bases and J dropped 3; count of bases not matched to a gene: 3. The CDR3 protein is CASSLGQGGTDTQYF. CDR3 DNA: TGTGCCAGCAGCCTGGGACAGGGGGGGACAGATACGCAGTATTTT.

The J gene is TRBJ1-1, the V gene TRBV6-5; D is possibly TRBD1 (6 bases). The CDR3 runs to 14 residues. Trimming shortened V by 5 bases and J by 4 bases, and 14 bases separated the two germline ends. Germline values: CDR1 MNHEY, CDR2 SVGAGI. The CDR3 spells CASSRNRDSTEAFF. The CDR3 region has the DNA TGTGCCAGCAGTCGAAACAGGGATTCCACTGAAGCTTTCTTT.

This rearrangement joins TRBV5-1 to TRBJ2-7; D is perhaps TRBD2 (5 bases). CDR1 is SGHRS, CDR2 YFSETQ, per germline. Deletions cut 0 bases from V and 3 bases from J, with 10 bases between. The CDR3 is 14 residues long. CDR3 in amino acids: CASSLEVGSYEQYF. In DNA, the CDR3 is TGCGCCAGCAGCTTGGAGGTGGGGAGCTACGAGCAGTACTTC.

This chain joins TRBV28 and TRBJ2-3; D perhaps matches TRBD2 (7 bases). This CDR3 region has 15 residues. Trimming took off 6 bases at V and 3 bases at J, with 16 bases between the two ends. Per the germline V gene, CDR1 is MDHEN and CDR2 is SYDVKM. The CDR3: CASRRGGAGTDTQYF. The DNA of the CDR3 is TGTGCCAGCAGGAGGGGGGGGGCCGGAACAGATACGCAGTATTTT.

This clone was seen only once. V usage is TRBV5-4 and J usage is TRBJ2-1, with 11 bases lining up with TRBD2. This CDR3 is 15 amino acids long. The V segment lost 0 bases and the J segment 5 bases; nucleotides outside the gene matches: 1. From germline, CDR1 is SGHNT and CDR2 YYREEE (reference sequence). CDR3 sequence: CASSLELAGDNEQFF. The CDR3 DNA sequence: TGTGCCAGCAGCTTGGAACTAGCGGGAGACAATGAGCAGTTCTTC.

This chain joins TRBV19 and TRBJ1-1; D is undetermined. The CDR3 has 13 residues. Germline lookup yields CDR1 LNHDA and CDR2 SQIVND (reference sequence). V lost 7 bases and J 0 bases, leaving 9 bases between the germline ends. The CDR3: CASTPVVNTEAFF. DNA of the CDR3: TGTGCCAGTACCCCAGTTGTGAACACTGAAGCTTTCTTT.

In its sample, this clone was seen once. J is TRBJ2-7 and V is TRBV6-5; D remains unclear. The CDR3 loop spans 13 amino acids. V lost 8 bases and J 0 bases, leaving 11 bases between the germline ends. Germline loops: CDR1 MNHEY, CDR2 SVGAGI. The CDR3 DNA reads TGTGCCAGCCTAGGCAGCCACTCCTACGAGCAGTACTTC. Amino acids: CASLGSHSYEQYF.

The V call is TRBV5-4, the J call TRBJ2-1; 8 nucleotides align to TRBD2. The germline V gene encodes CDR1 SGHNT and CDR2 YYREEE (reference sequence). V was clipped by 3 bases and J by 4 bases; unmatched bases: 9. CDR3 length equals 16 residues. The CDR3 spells CASSSPTSGLYNEQFF. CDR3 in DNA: TGTGCCAGCAGCTCCCCTACTAGCGGCTTATACAATGAGCAGTTCTTC. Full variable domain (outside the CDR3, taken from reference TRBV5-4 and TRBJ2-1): ETGVTQSPTHLIKTRGQQVTLRCSSQSGHNTVSWYQQALGQGPQFIFQYYREEENGRGNFPPRFSGLQFPNYSSELNVNALELDDSALYLCASSSPTSGLYNEQFFGPGTRLTVL.

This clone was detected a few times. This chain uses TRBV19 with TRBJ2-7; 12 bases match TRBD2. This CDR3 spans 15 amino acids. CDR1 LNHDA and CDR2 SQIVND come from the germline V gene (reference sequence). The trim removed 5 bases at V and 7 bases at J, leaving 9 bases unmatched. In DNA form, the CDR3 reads TGTGCCAGTAGTCCCCGACTAGCGGGAGCAGGGGAGCAGTACTTC. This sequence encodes CASSPRLAGAGEQYF.

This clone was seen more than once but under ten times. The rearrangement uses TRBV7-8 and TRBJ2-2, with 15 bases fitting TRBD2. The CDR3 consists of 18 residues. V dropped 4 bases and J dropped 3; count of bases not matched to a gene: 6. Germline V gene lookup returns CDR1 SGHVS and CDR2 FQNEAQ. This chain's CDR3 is CASSSRTSGRGDTGELFF. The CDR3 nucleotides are TGTGCCAGCAGCTCCCGGACTAGCGGGAGGGGGGACACCGGGGAGCTGTTTTTT.